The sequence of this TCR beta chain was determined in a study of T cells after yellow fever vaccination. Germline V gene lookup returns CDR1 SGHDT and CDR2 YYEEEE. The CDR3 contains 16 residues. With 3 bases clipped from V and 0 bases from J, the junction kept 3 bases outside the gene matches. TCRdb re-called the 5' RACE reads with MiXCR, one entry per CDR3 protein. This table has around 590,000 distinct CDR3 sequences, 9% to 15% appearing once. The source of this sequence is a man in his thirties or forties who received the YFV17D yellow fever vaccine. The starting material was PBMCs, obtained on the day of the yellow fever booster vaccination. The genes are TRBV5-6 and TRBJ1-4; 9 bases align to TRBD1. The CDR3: CASSSGTGTTNEKLFF. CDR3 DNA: TGTGCCAGCAGCTCCGGGACAGGGACAACTAATGAAAAACTGTTTTTT.